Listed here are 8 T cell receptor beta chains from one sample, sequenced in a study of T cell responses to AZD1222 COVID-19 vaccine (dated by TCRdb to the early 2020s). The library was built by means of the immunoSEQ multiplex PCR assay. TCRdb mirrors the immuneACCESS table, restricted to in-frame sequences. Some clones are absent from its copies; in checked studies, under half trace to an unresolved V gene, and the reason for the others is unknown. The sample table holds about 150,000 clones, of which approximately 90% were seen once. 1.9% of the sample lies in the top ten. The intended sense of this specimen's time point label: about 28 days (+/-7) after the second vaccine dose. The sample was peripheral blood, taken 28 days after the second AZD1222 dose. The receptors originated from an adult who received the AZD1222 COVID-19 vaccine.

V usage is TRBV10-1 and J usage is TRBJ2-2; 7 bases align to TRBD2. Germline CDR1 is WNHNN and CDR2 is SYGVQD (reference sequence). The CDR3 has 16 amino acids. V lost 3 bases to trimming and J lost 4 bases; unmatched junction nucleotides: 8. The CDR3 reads CASSDSAGVGTGELFF. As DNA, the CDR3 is TGCGCCAGCAGTGATTCGGCGGGAGTAGGCACCGGGGAGCTGTTTTTT.

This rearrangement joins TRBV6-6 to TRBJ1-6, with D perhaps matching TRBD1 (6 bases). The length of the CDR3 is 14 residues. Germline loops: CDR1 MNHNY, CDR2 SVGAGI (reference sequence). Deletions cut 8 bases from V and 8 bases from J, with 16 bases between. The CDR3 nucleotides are TGTGCCAGCTCGGGTAGGGGGGCGCATTCACCCCTCCACTTT. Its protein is CASSGRGAHSPLHF.

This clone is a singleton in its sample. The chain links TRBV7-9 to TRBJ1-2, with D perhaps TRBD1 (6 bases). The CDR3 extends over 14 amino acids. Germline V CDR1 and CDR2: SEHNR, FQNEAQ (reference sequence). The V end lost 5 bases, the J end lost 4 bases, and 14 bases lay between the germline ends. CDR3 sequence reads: CASSPNRGLYGYTF. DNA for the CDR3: TGTGCCAGCAGCCCAAATCGGGGGCTCTATGGCTACACCTTC.

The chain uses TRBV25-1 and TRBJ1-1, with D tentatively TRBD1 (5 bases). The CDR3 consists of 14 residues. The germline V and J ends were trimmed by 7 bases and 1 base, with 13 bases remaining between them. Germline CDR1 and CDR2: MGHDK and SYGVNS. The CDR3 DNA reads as TGTGCCAGCACCCCTATGGGGGAGAACACTGAAGCTTTCTTT. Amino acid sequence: CASTPMGENTEAFF.

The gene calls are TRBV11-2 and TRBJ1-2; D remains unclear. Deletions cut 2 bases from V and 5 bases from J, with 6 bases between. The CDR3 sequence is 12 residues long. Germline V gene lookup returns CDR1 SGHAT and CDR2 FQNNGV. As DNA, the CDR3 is TGTGCCAGCAGCTTACAGAATTATGGCTACACCTTC. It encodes CASSLQNYGYTF. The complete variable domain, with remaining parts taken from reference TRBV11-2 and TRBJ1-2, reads EAGVAQSPRYKIIEKRQSVAFWCNPISGHATLYWYQQILGQGPKLLIQFQNNGVVDDSQLPKDRFSAERLKGVDSTLKIQPAKLEDSAVYLCASSLQNYGYTFGSGTRLTVV.

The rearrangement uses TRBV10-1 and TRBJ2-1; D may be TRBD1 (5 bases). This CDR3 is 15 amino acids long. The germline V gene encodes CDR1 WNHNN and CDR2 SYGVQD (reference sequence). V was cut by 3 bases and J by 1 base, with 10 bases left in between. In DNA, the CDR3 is TGCGCCAGCAGTGAAAGGGGCCTGTCCTACAATGAGCAGTTCTTC. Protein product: CASSERGLSYNEQFF.

The chain's CDR3 is CASSDRGNSPLHF. CDR3 DNA: TGTGCCAGCAGTGACAGGGGGAATTCACCCCTCCACTTT. J is TRBJ1-6 and V is TRBV2, with 7 bases matching TRBD1. CDR1 and CDR2 from the germline V gene are SNHLY and FYNNEI. This CDR3 comprises 13 residues. Germline trimming cut 3 bases from V and 7 bases from J; bases unmatched to any gene: 0.

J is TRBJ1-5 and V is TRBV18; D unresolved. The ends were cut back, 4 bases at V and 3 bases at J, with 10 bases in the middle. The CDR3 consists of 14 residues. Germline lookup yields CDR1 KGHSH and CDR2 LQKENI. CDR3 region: CASSLDIPNQPQHF. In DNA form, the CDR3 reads TGTGCCAGCTCACTAGACATACCCAATCAGCCCCAGCATTTT.